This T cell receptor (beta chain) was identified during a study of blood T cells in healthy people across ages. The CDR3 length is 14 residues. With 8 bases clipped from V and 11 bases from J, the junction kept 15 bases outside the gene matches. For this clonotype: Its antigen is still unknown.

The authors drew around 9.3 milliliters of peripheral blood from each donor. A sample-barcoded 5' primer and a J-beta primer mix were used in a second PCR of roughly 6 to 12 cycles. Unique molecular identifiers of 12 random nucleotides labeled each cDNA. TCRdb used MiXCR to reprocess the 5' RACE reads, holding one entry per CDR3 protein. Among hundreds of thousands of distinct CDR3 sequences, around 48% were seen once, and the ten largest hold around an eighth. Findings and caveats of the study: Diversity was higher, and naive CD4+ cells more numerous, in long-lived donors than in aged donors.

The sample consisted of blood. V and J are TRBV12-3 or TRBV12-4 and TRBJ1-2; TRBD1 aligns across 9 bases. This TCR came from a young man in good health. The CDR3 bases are TGTGCCAGCCGGCCGGGTGGACAGGGGAGTCCGTACACCTTC. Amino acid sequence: CASRPGGQGSPYTF.